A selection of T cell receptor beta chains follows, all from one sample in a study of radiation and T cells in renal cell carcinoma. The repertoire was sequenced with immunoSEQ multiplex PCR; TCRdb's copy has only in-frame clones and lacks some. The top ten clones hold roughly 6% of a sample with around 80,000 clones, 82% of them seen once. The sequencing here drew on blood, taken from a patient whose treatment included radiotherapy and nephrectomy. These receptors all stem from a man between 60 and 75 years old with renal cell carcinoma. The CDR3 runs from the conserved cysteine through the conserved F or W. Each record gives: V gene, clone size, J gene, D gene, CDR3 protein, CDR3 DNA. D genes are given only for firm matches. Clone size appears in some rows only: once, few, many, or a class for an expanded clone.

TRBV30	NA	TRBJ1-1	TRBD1	CAWTPTGGGYSYTEAFF	TGTGCCTGGACTCCGACAGGGGGTGGCTACTCTTACACTGAAGCTTTCTTT
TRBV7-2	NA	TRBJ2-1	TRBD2	CASSSPLAAPHNEQFF	TGTGCCAGCAGCTCACCACTAGCGGCACCTCACAATGAGCAGTTCTTC
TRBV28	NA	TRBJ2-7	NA	CASSRVQPPRREQYF	TGTGCCAGCAGCCGGGTACAGCCCCCCCGCCGCGAGCAGTACTTC
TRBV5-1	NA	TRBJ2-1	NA	CASSLYSYNEQFF	TGCGCCAGCAGCTTGTACAGCTACAATGAGCAGTTCTTC
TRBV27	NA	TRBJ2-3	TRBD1	CASSLVGQGGDTQYF	TGTGCCAGCAGTTTAGTAGGACAGGGGGGCGATACGCAGTATTTT
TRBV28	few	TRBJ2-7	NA	CASTKGPASSF	TGTGCCAGCACCAAAGGTCCCGCCTCATCTTTC
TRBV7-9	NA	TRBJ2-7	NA	CASSQGFFEQYF	TGTGCCAGCAGCCAAGGGTTTTTTGAGCAGTACTTC
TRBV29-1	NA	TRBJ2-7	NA	CSVAPGKSYEQYF	TGCAGCGTTGCGCCCGGGAAGTCGTACGAGCAGTACTTC
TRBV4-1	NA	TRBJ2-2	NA	CASSQVQGKTGELFF	TGCGCCAGCAGCCAAGTCCAGGGGAAAACCGGGGAGCTGTTTTTT
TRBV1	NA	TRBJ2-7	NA	CTSSQSRLAPKVEGTYEQYF	TGCACCAGCAGCCAATCCCGACTAGCACCGAAAGTTGAGGGCACCTACGAGCAGTACTTC
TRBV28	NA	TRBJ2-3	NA	CASSLRQGTQYF	TGTGCCAGCAGTTTAAGGCAGGGAACGCAGTATTTT
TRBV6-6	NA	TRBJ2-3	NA	CASSYSRGDQDTQYF	TGTGCCAGCAGTTACTCGCGAGGGGATCAAGATACGCAGTATTTT
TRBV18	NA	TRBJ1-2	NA	CASSEDRNYGYTF	TGTGCCAGCTCAGAGGACAGAAACTATGGCTACACCTTC
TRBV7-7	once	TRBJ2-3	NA	CASSLAGGATDTQYF	TGTGCCAGCAGCTTAGCCGGTGGGGCCACAGATACGCAGTATTTT
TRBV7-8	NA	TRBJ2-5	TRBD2	CASSLALAGGWETQYF	TGTGCCAGCAGCTTAGCTCTAGCGGGAGGATGGGAGACCCAGTACTTC
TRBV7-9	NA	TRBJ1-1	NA	CASSLAVWGQREGYTEAFF	TGTGCCAGCAGCTTAGCGGTTTGGGGCCAGAGGGAGGGATACACTGAAGCTTTCTTT
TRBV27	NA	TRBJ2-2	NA	CASSLGRTGELFF	TGTGCCAGCAGTTTAGGGAGAACCGGGGAGCTGTTTTTT
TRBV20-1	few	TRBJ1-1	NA	CTPHHTEAFF	TGCACTCCCCATCACACTGAAGCTTTCTTT
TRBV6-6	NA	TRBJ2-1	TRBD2	CASSLERGEYNEQFF	TGTGCCAGCAGTCTAGAGCGGGGGGAGTACAATGAGCAGTTCTTC
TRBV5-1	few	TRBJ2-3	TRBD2	CASSPGLATDTQYF	TGCGCCAGCAGCCCCGGACTAGCCACAGATACGCAGTATTTT
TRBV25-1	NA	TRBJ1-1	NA	CASSNTGRAEAFF	TGTGCCAGCAGCAACACAGGGCGGGCTGAAGCTTTCTTT
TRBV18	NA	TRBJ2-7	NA	CASSPEWGVNDEQYF	TGTGCCAGCTCACCAGAGTGGGGGGTAAACGACGAGCAGTACTTC
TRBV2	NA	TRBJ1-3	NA	CASSGPTSGNTIYF	TGTGCCAGCAGCGGTCCGACCTCTGGAAACACCATATATTTT
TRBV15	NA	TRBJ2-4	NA	CATSRDLGTKNIQYF	TGTGCCACCAGCAGAGATCTGGGAACCAAAAACATTCAGTACTTC
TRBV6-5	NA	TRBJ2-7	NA	CASSYRGLWEQYF	TGTGCCAGCAGTTACCGGGGCCTCTGGGAGCAGTACTTC
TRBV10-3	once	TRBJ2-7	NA	CAISDLVTYEQYF	TGTGCCATCAGTGATCTAGTTACCTACGAGCAGTACTTC
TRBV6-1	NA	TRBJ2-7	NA	CAIRRSGTAYEQYF	TGTGCCATCCGACGCAGTGGTACTGCCTACGAGCAGTACTTC
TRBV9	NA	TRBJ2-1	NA	CASSVARVGEQFF	TGTGCCAGCAGCGTAGCTAGGGTTGGTGAGCAGTTCTTC
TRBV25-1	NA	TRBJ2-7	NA	CASSDSDGGPYEQYF	TGTGCCAGCAGTGATTCCGATGGGGGGCCCTACGAGCAGTACTTC
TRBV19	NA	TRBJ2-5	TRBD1	CASSTRTGNQETQYF	TGTGCCAGTAGTACCCGGACAGGGAACCAGGAGACCCAGTACTTC
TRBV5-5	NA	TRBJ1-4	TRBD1	CASSPGTGSPYRDEKLFF	TGTGCCAGCAGCCCCGGGACAGGTTCGCCCTATAGGGATGAAAAACTGTTTTTT
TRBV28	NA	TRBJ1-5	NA	CASSLGGTNQPQHF	TGTGCCAGCAGTTTAGGGGGGACTAATCAGCCCCAGCATTTT
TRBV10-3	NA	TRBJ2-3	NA	CAITGRDEGRDTQYF	TGTGCCATCACCGGCCGGGACGAGGGTCGAGATACGCAGTATTTT
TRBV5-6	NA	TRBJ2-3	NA	CASSLMLGGTDTDTQYF	TGTGCCAGCAGCTTGATGTTAGGAGGGACAGACACAGATACGCAGTATTTT
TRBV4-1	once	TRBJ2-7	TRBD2	CASSQETSGSEETYEQYF	TGCGCCAGCAGCCAAGAAACTAGCGGGAGCGAAGAGACCTACGAGCAGTACTTC
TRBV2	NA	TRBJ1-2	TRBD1	CATPRGQGAYGYTF	TGTGCCACCCCTCGGGGACAGGGTGCCTATGGCTACACCTTC
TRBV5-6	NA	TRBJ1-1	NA	CASSFSGNTEAFF	TGTGCCAGCAGCTTTTCCGGGAACACTGAAGCTTTCTTT
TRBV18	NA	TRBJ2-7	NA	CASSPAEEQYF	TGTGCCAGCTCACCTGCGGAGGAGCAGTACTTC
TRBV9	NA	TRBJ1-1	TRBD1	CASSVSAGQGTDTEAFF	TGTGCCAGCAGCGTAAGTGCGGGACAGGGGACCGACACTGAAGCTTTCTTT
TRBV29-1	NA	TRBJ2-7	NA	CSVEDQQSYEQYF	TGCAGCGTTGAAGATCAACAGTCCTACGAGCAGTACTTC
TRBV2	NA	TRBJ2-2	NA	CASSDGPRTNTGELFF	TGTGCCAGCAGTGATGGACCCCGGACGAACACCGGGGAGCTGTTTTTT
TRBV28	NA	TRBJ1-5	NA	CASSPGGRDQPQHF	TGTGCCAGCAGTCCAGGTGGGAGAGATCAGCCCCAGCATTTT
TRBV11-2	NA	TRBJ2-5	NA	CASSPPFAETQYF	TGTGCCAGCAGCCCCCCTTTTGCCGAGACCCAGTACTTC
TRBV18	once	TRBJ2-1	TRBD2	CASSPRRTGLANNEQFF	TGTGCCAGCTCACCCCGGAGGACGGGACTAGCGAACAATGAGCAGTTCTTC
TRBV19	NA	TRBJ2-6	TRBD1	CASTTGGYSGANVLTF	TGTGCCAGCACGACAGGGGGTTACTCTGGGGCCAACGTCCTGACTTTC
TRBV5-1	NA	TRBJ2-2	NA	CASTVGPYTGELFF	TGCGCCAGCACCGTTGGTCCCTACACCGGGGAGCTGTTTTTT
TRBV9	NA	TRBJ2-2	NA	CASSVRGNRVVGELFF	TGTGCCAGCAGCGTGAGGGGAAACAGGGTAGTCGGGGAGCTGTTTTTT
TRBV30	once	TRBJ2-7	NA	CAWGIYEQYF	TGTGCCTGGGGAATCTACGAGCAGTACTTC
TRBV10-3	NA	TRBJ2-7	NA	CAISERGFPYEQYF	TGTGCCATCAGTGAAAGGGGGTTCCCCTACGAGCAGTACTTC
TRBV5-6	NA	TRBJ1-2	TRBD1	CASSGAGTGYGYTF	TGTGCCAGCAGCGGGGCCGGGACAGGCTATGGCTACACCTTC
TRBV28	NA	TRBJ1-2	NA	CATSPGTTYGYTF	TGTGCCACCTCTCCCGGGACAACCTATGGCTACACCTTC
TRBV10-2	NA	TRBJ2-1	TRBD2	CASSELASGSGNEQFF	TGCGCCAGCAGTGAGTTGGCTAGCGGGAGTGGGAATGAGCAGTTCTTC
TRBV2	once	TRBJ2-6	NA	CASKAVLGANVLTF	TGTGCCAGCAAGGCGGTCCTTGGGGCCAACGTCCTGACTTTC
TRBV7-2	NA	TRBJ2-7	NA	CASSLNLYEQYF	TGTGCCAGCAGCTTAAATCTCTACGAGCAGTACTTC
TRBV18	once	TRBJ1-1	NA	CASSKRQENTEAFF	TGTGCCAGCTCAAAACGACAGGAAAACACTGAAGCTTTCTTT
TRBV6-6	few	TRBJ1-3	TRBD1	CASSYSGQGYGNTIYF	TGTGCCAGCAGTTACTCCGGACAGGGGTACGGAAACACCATATATTTT
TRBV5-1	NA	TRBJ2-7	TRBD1	CASSLQGARYEQYF	TGCGCCAGCAGCTTACAGGGGGCGCGTTACGAGCAGTACTTC